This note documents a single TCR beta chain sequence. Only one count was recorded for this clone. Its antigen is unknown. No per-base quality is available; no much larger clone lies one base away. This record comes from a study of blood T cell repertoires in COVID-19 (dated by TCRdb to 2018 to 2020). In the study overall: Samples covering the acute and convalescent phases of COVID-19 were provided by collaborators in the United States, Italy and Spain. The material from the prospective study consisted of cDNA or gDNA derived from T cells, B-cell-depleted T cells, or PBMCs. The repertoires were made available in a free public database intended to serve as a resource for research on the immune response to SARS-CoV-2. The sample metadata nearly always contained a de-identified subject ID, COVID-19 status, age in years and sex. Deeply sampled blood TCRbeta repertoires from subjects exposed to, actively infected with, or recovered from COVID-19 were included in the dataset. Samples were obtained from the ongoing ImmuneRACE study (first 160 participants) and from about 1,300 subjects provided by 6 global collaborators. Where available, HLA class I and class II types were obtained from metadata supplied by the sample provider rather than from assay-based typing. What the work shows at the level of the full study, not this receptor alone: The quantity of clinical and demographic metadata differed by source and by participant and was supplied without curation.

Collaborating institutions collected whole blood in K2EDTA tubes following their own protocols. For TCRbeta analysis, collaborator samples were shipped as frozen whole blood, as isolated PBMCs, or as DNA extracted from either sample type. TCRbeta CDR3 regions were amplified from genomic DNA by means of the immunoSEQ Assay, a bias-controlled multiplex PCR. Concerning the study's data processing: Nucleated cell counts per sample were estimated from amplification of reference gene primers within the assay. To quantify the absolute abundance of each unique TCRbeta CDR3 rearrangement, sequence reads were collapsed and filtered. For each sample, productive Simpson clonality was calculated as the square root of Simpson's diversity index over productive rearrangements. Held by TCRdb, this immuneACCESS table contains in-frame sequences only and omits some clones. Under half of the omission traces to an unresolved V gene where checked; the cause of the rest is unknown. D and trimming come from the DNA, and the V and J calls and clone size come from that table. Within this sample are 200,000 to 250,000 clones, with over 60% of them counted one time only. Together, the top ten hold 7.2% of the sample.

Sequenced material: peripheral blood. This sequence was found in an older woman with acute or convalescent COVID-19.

The CDR3 region reads CASSLFGERADTQYF. The bases are TGTGCCAGCAGCCTATTCGGGGAACGAGCAGATACGCAGTATTTT. The rearrangement joined TRBV7-3 to TRBJ2-3; TRBD2 could be the D gene, as 5 bases match. The germline V gene provides CDR1 SGHTA and CDR2 FQGTGA. V loses 5 bases, J loses 4 bases, and the germline ends lie 16 bases apart. From cysteine to phenylalanine, the CDR3 is 15 amino acids long. The read is trimmed to its CDR3 DNA, 45 bases read in frame from base 1.